This T cell receptor beta chain was sequenced during a study of cytomegalovirus exposure and HLA in healthy donors (TCRdb year 2017). With regard to the full study: An earlier analysis of 550 to 700 of the donors reported 250 to 300 Gb of sequence data and more than 90 million unique TCR beta sequences from about 180 million T cells. Of the roughly 400 genotyped donors, around 81% fell in the genetic ancestry cluster associated with self-reported Caucasian donors. In an earlier analysis of roughly 580 of the donors, high-throughput TCR beta sequencing was used to judge whether each TCR beta V gene segment behaved as functional or pseudogenic. Typing coverage differed by locus: A, B, C, DRB1 and DQB1 were typed in about 620-640 donors, DQA1 in roughly 510, DPA1 in some 570, and DPB1 in 400 to 480. HLA typing covered class I and class II loci at four-digit resolution. A separate validation cohort of about 110 different subjects was used in addition to the 666-subject first cohort. Because of strong linkage in the cohort, roughly five DR-DQ haplotypes were treated as single units for association and clustering. To study patterns of TCR occurrence, a later analysis re-analyzed previously published TCR beta repertoires from around 660 donors and added high-resolution HLA genotyping. To predict cytomegalovirus infection status, the study combined high-throughput TCR immunosequencing, statistical association of individual TCRs with disease status, and machine learning. The aim of the study was to test whether cataloging public T cell receptors could identify signatures of past pathogen exposure. Rather than using new phenotypic data, the later analysis identified candidate immune exposures from TCR beta sequences and from how often those sequences occurred across donors. Across around 400 genotyped donors of the cohort, an average of roughly 250,000 unique TCR beta nucleotide sequences per donor were sequenced, and 15% to 20% of those sequences were non-productive. The T cell repertoires of around 730 subjects were profiled by immunosequencing and related to cytomegalovirus serostatus. All discovery cohort repertoires had been generated on a single sequencing platform. Donor age, sex, ethnicity and CMV serostatus were compiled together with the repertoire data. Roughly 300 gigabases of sequencing data and approximately 92 million unique TCR sequences made up an early release that covered roughly 670 HLA-typed donors. A later genetic analysis took genome-wide SNP genotypes for about 55% of the roughly 700 donors and used that subset as a discovery cohort. What the research found in general, with its limitations: Cytomegalovirus status was reported to be diagnosed by the classifier with high specificity and sensitivity in both the original and validation cohorts. According to a later genetic analysis, donors in an Asian-associated ancestry cluster had fewer N-insertions in productive TCRs than the roughly 670-donor mean. A later analysis found that HLA-associated TCR beta chains were more clonally expanded and had lower generation probabilities than equally common non-associated chains. Correlated functional status among segregating V segments might reflect linkage disequilibrium, but an unknown experimental factor could not be ruled out. In the study, approximately 160 TCR beta chains were listed as associated with cytomegalovirus. In an earlier analysis of roughly 560 of the donors, most TCR beta V segments were observed in productive rearrangements about 90% or about 30% of the time, broadly matching IMGT annotations. A cluster of highly shared sequence variants was judged likely to be a technical artifact of the sequencing pipeline. Immune exposure information for the cohort was limited to CMV serostatus. A later analysis found that TCR association rates varied across HLA loci, with DRB1 alleles showing the most associated TCRs and HLA-C alleles the fewest. The earlier analysis of 587 of the donors excluded some 15 rarely observed V segments, including chromosome 9 orphons, because counts were too low. The 87-base-pair reads could not distinguish some IMGT-functional V segments, including TRBV6-2 and TRBV6-3, so those segments were excluded. At a false discovery rate of 0.05, a later analysis linked 15,000 to 20,000 TCR beta sequences to specific HLA alleles. A later analysis found that most CMV-associated TCR beta chains appeared HLA-restricted, with HLA associations seemingly driven largely by CMV exposure. A later analysis reported that several top co-occurrence clusters appeared linked to parvovirus B19, influenza, CMV and Epstein-Barr virus. A few of the identified cytomegalovirus-associated TCR beta chains were confirmed in vitro to be specific for cytomegalovirus antigens. Presence/absence analyses assumed roughly uniform sequencing depth across donors, an assumption that may not hold. Because HLA typing was missing for some donors at each locus, association tests included only the typed subset. A further reported finding was that TCR beta sequences accurately predicted the HLA-A and HLA-B alleles for most subjects in the first cohort. Strong co-occurrence of HLA alleles, especially DR and DQ, made assigning TCR associations to individual alleles difficult. While some public TCRs were present in many individuals, most TCR sequences turned up only very rarely across donors. The cohort was sequenced for TCR beta chains only, and without alpha or paired-chain data the features that could be detected were limited. A later genetic analysis associated a missense DCLRE1C variant with V-gene and J-gene trimming of TCR beta chains, and an independent cohort replicated the association. The authors suggested that the approach could potentially be generalized to other disease states and immunological phenotypes.

The library was obtained by the immunoSEQ multiplex PCR assay. The multiplex PCR relied on a mix of 60 forward primers for TCR Vbeta segments and 13 reverse primers for TCR Jbeta segments. A multiplex PCR assay on genomic DNA amplified the CDR3 region of rearranged TCR beta genes. The Illumina HiSeq System was used to sequence the amplified TCR beta libraries as 87-base-pair reads. Under the source paper's analysis protocol: In a later analysis, 70 million to 95 million unique TCR beta chains were counted across the 500 to 850 repertoires, and roughly 10 million of these chains were shared by at least two donors. Raw reads were error-corrected and collapsed into unique sequences with a nearest-neighbor algorithm that merged closely related sequences to remove PCR and sequencing errors. Alignment of CDR3 sequences to IMGT reference sequences was used to assign V, D and J gene segments. For a sequence to be retained, a match of at least six nucleotides was required to both a V gene segment and a J gene segment. A rearrangement counted as productive if the CDR3 had no stop codons and remained in frame with V and J, and every other rearrangement counted as non-productive. CDR3 was defined according to IMGT convention as the region running from the second conserved V-encoded cysteine to the conserved J-encoded phenylalanine. Sequences without an unambiguous match to a single V gene segment were excluded from the earlier analysis of a few hundred of the donors. In an earlier analysis of more than 500 of the donors, a V segment was called functional when productive rearrangements were above 56.7%, and segregating when the standard deviation between donors exceeded 5%. A statistical classification framework was built to diagnose cytomegalovirus status from the catalog of TCR beta chain sequences. A later analysis assigned V and J genes by comparing TCR nucleotide sequences with IMGT/GENE-DB human TR gene sequences. The TCRdist pipeline was used in a later analysis to assign CDR3 sequences and most-parsimonious VDJ recombination scenarios. In a later analysis, each TCR beta chain was defined by its CDR3 amino acid sequence together with its V-gene family, and reads without a unique V-gene family were excluded. In a later analysis, 450 to 600 highly shared, low-generation-probability nucleotide sequences were removed to address suspected cross-contamination and a sequencing artifact. For each public chain, a later analysis derived a clonal expansion index from normalized ranks of inferred template counts within each repertoire. In a later analysis, generation probabilities were computed with a VDJ recombination model fitted to out-of-frame rearrangements, and the resulting probabilities were checked against IGoR. A later analysis scored TCR-TCR, TCR-HLA and TCR-CMV co-occurrence with hypergeometric tests, applying a repertoire-size bias correction to TCR pairs. In a later analysis, false discovery rates were estimated by permuting HLA or CMV assignments 20 times. In a later analysis, co-occurring TCRs were grouped using DBSCAN, and TCRdist sequence similarity was added for clustering within HLA-allele-positive subsets. Repertoires with fewer than 30,000 or more than 120,000 public chains were left out of co-occurrence clustering, as were a handful of repertoires with anomalous nucleotide sharing. The clones in this table, taken by TCRdb from immuneACCESS, are in-frame only. Not every clone is retained; where verified, under half of the shortfall comes from an unresolved V gene, and the cause of the rest is unknown. The V and J calls and clone size were taken over from that table, and D and trimming were inferred from the DNA. This sample lists some 110,000 clones; just under 80% were detected once. The top ten clones comprise approximately 1.3% of the sample.

In total, 666 healthy bone marrow donors made up the cohort. At the time of sampling, all cohort members were nominally healthy, though unrecorded immune exposures were likely present. The donor tested CMV seronegative, placing the donor among the 350 or so seronegative members of the cohort. Every donor gave a peripheral blood sample, and the peripheral blood mononuclear cells from that sample were used for TCR beta sequencing. The Qiagen DNeasy Blood Extraction Kit was used to extract genomic DNA from the blood cell samples. Reading from cysteine to phenylalanine, the CDR3 counts 12 amino acids. Only CDR3 DNA is held: 36 bases, read in frame from base 1. CDR1 and CDR2 (SQVTM, ANQGSEA) derive from the germline V gene. V is cut by 4 bases and J by 8 bases, and the space between the germline ends is 14 bases. With regard to this clone: Its antigen remains unidentified. One base away there is no much larger clone; base qualities are not given. The same CDR3 is also encoded by other DNA sequences in this sample.

Sample: PBMCs. The V and J genes are TRBV29-1 and TRBJ1-1; the D segment cannot be called with confidence. The sequence was obtained from a man aged 25-45 years in good health and CMV-seronegative. This receptor carries the CDR3 CSVAGIFTEAFF. The nucleotides are TGCAGCGTTGCGGGGATCTTTACCGAAGCTTTCTTT.